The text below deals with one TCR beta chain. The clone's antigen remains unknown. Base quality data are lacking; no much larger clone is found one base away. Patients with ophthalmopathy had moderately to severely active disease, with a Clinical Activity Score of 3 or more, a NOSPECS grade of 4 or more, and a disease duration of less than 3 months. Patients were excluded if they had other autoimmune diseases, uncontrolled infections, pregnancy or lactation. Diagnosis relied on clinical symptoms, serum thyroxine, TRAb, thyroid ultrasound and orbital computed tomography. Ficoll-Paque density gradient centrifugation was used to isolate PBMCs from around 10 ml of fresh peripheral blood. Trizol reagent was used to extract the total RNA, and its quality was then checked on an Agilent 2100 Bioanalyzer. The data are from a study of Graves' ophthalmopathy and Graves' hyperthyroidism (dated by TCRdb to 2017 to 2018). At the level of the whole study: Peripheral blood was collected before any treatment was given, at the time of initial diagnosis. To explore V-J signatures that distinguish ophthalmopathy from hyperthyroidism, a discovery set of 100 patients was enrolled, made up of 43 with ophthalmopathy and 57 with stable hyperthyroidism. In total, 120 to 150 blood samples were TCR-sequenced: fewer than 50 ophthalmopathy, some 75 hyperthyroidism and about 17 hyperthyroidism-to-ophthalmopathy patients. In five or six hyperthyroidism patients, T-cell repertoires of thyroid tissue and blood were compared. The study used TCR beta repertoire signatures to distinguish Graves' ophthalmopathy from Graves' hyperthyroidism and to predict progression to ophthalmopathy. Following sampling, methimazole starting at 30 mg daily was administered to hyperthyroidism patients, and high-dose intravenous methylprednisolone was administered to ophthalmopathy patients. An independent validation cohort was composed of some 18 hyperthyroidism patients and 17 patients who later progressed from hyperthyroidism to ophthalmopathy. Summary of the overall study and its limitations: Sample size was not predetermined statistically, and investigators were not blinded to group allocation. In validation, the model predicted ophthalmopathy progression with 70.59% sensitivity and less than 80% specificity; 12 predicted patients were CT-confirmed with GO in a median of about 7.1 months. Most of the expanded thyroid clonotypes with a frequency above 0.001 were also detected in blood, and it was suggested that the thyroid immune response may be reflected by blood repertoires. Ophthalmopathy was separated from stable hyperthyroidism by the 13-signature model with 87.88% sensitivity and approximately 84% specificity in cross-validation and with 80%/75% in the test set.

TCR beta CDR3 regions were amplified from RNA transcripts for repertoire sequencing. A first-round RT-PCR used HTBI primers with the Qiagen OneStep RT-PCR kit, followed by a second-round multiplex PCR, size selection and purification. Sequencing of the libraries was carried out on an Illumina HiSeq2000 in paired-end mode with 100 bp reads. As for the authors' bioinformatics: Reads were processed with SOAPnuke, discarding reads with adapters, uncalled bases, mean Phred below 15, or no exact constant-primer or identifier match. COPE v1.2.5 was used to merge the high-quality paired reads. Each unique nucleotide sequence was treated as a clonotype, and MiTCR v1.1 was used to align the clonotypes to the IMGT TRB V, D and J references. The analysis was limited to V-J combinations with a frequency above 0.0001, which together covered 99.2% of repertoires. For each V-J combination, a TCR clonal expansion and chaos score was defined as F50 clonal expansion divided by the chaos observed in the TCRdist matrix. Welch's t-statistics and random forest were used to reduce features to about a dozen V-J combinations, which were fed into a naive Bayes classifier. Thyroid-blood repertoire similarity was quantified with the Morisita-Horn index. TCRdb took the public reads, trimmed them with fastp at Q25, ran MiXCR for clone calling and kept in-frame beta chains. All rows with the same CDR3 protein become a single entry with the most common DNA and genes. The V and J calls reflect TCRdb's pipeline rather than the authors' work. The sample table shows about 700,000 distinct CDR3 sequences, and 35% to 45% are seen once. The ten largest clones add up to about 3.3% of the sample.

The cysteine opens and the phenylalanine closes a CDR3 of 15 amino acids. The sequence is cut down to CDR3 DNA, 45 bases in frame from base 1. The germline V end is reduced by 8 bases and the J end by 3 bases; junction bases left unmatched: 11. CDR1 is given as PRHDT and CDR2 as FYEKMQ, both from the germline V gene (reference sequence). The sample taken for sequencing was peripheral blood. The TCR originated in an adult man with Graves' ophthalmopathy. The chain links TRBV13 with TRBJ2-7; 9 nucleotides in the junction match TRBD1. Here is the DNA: TGTGCCAGCGCCCGAGGGGGACAGGGAGACTACGAGCAGTACTTC. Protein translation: CASARGGQGDYEQYF. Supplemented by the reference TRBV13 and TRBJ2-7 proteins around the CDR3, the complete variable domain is AAGVIQSPRHLIKEKRETATLKCYPIPRHDTVYWYQQGPGQDPQFLISFYEKMQSDKGSIPDRFSAQQFSDYHSELNMSSLELGDSALYFCASARGGQGDYEQYFGPGTRLTVT.